The sequence of this TCR beta chain was determined in a study of T cells in Graves' hyperthyroidism and ophthalmopathy (dated by TCRdb to between 2019 and 2020). Turning to the overall study: Peripheral blood was collected at initial diagnosis, before any treatment. For training and testing, the 95 to 100 patients in the discovery cohort were randomly divided in a 7:3 ratio. Following sampling, methimazole starting at 30 mg daily was given to hyperthyroidism patients, and high-dose intravenous methylprednisolone was given to ophthalmopathy patients. To identify TCR V-J signatures that set the groups apart, the researchers used a discovery cohort of roughly 100 patients, made up of 40 to 45 with Graves' ophthalmopathy and about 60 with stable Graves' hyperthyroidism. An independent validation cohort of around 20 hyperthyroidism patients and about 16 patients who later progressed to ophthalmopathy tested prospective prediction of ophthalmopathy. In roughly six Graves' hyperthyroidism patients, the study also compared T-cell repertoires from thyroid tissue with T-cell repertoires from blood. According to the paper, TCR Vbeta CDR3 sequencing was carried out on roughly 130 peripheral blood samples, which came from approximately 43 ophthalmopathy, 70 to 80 hyperthyroidism and approximately 17 progressor patients. Study-wide conclusions, independent of this receptor: Blood samples also contained most of the expanded thyroid clonotypes (frequency above 0.001), which suggests that blood repertoires may reflect thyroid immune responses. A 13 V-J signature model separated ophthalmopathy from stable hyperthyroidism, with 87.88% sensitivity and roughly 81% specificity in cross-validation and 80%/75% in testing. No statistical method was used to set the sample size in advance, and investigators knew the group allocation. In validation, the model predicted progression to ophthalmopathy with over 65% sensitivity and 72% to 85% specificity, a median of about 6.7 months before onset.

The TCR beta CDR3 regions were amplified from the RNA transcripts. A first-round RT-PCR of the TCR CDR3 used the HTBI primer set with the Qiagen OneStep RT-PCR kit. The libraries were constructed in a second round of multiplex PCR and then size-selected and purified. The libraries were sequenced on an Illumina HiSeq2000 using paired-end 100 bp reads. The source study handled its data this way. SOAPnuke was used to process the raw data, with reads discarded if the reads contained adapters or uncalled bases, had a mean Phred below 15, or lacked an exact constant-primer or identifier match. COPE v1.2.5 was used to merge high-quality paired reads, and clonotypes were defined as unique nucleotide sequences. MiTCR v1.1 was used to align clonotypes to the IMGT TRBV, TRBD and TRBJ reference segments. The analysis was restricted to V-J combinations with a frequency above 0.0001, which together covered about 99% of the repertoires. A TCS score was defined as the ratio of F50 (clonal expansion) to E x V (chaos), with BLOSUM62-based TCRdist applied between CDR3 peptides within each V-J. Welch's t-statistics and random forest reduced several hundred V-J features to about 12, which were used in a naive Bayes classifier (R e1071). TCRdb's own reprocessing of the public reads used fastp at Q25 and MiXCR and kept productive beta chains. For every CDR3 protein sequence, its rows merge into one entry that carries the most common genes and DNA. TCRdb's processing, not the study's, gives the V and J calls here. The sample profile shows under 250,000 distinct CDR3 sequences; 15% to 20% of them were found once. Of the sample, 50% is held by the ten largest clones.

In regard to this clonotype: Its antigen specificity is not known. The input lacks base qualities; no much larger clone sits a single base away.

V loses 0 bases of germline sequence and J loses 0 bases, and the interval between the two ends is 12 bases. The germline V gene gives CDR1 as LGHNA and CDR2 as YSLEER. Spanning cysteine to phenylalanine, the CDR3 consists of 16 amino acids. This entry keeps only the CDR3 DNA: 48 bases, framed from base 1. Graves' hyperthyroidism was defined as stable when no progression to ophthalmopathy occurred over 18 months of follow-up. Hyperthyroidism patients were newly diagnosed, had a disease duration of under 2 months, and were aged 18 to 65 years. Any patient with an uncontrolled infection, another autoimmune disease, pregnancy or lactation was excluded. Clinical symptoms, serum thyroxine and TRAb, thyroid ultrasound, and orbital computed tomography formed the basis for the diagnoses. Ficoll-Paque density gradient centrifugation was used to isolate PBMCs from about 9.4 ml of fresh peripheral blood. Total RNA was extracted using Trizol reagent, and RNA quality was assessed on an Agilent 2100 Bioanalyzer.

The material sequenced was blood. Recombination connected TRBV4-3 to TRBJ2-7, and possibly TRBD1, on 5 matching bases. The sequence derives from a man aged 50-59 years with Graves' hyperthyroidism. The DNA reads as follows: TGCGCCAGCAGCCAAGAAAGGGGTACAAGCTCCTACGAGCAGTACTTC. The translation is CASSQERGTSSYEQYF.